The entry below describes one TCR beta chain. Its target is unknown. The data are from a study of beta chain features in type 1 diabetes. The investigators reverse transcribed all of the isolated RNA, so they sequenced expressed TCRB transcripts. Some clones are missing from TCRdb's copy, which holds only in-frame ones; the method was immunoSEQ multiplex PCR. In the table there are about 130,000 clones, about a tenth of which are singletons. Points from the study as a whole: Among patients, naive, central memory and Treg TCRB repertoires appeared more similar than among healthy donors.

The receptor's source is a man between 18 and 29 years old in good health. Material for sequencing was central memory CD4+ T cells from blood.

This CDR3 is CASSPSTDTQYF. The CDR3, as DNA: TGTGCCAGCAGTCCGAGCACAGATACGCAGTATTTT. The J gene is TRBJ2-3, the V gene TRBV27, with D hard to call. CDR1 and CDR2 (germline): MNHEY, SMNVEV (reference sequence). V was pared by 5 bases and J by 0 bases, with 3 bases between. CDR3 length: 12 amino acids.